This TCR beta chain was retrieved from a study of PD-L1 blockade in urothelial cancer. Study in general: The number of prior chemotherapy regimens per patient was 0 to 3.

Sequenced by immunoSEQ multiplex PCR; TCRdb stores in-frame clones only, minus some. The sample has more than 95,000 clones, 85% to 90% seen once. As for time point: peripheral blood 6 weeks after treatment start. The sample holds a few counts of this clone. CDR3 length: 14 residues. CDR1 and CDR2 from the germline V gene are SGDLS and YYNGEE. Trimming shortened V by 0 bases and J by 4 bases, and 7 bases separated the two germline ends. This receptor was identified in a man between 60 and 70 years old with urothelial cancer. The rearrangement uses TRBV9 and TRBJ2-2, with D unclear. Sequenced here: PBMCs, sampled around atezolizumab (anti-PD-L1) treatment. This CDR3 reads CASSVGPSTGELFF. CDR3 nucleotides: TGTGCCAGCAGCGTAGGGCCATCCACCGGGGAGCTGTTTTTT.